This record looks at one T cell receptor beta chain sequence and its context. The source of the sample is a study of T cell responses to AZD1222 COVID-19 vaccine. The data were produced by immunoSEQ multiplex PCR, yet TCRdb's version contains in-frame clones alone and is incomplete. The sample holds about 78,000 clones, approximately 90% seen once. CDR1 is SGHRS and CDR2 is YFSETQ in the germline V gene. This CDR3 is built from 14 residues. The ends were cut back, 3 bases at V and 5 bases at J, with 11 bases in the middle. This clonotype was sampled from an adult who received the AZD1222 COVID-19 vaccine. Sequencing was performed on peripheral blood, taken 28 days after the second AZD1222 dose. The chain combines TRBV5-1 with TRBJ2-2; no definite D call. CDR3 coding DNA: TGCGCCAGCAGCTCCCGGATGGGGACCGGGGAGCTGTTTTTT. Protein product: CASSSRMGTGELFF. Drawing the rest from reference TRBV5-1 and TRBJ2-2, the complete variable domain is KAGVTQTPRYLIKTRGQQVTLSCSPISGHRSVSWYQQTPGQGLQFLFEYFSETQRNKGNFPGRFSGRQFSNSRSEMNVSTLELGDSALYLCASSSRMGTGELFFGEGSRLTVL.